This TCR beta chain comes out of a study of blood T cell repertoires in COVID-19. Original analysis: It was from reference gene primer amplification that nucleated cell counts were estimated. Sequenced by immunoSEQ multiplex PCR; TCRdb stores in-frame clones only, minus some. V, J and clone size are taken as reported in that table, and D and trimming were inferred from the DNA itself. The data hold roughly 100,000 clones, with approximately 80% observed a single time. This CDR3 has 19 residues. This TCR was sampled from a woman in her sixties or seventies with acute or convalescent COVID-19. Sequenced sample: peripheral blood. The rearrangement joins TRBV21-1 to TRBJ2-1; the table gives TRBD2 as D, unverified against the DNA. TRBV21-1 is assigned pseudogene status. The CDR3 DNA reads TGTGCCAGCAGCAAAGACGATACTAGCGGGGGGCCAGTTGACAATGAGCAGTTCTTC. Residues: CASSKDDTSGGPVDNEQFF.